This record concerns one T cell receptor beta chain sequence. This CDR3 has 17 residues. V was shortened by 2 bases and J by 2 bases, with 22 bases between the two germline ends. The germline gives CDR1 GTSNPN, CDR2 SVGIG (reference sequence). Authors' data handling: From reference gene primer amplification, estimates of nucleated cell counts were derived. TCRdb keeps only in-frame clones here, not all; method: immunoSEQ multiplex PCR. The DNA gave D and trimming, while V, J and clone size come from that table. The data hold some 300,000 clones, with 86% observed a single time. The entry originates in a study of blood T cell repertoires in COVID-19. Study summary: Sources were T cells, B-cell-depleted T cells, or PBMCs; the material itself was cDNA or gDNA.

The sample taken for sequencing was peripheral blood. This chain links TRBV30 with TRBJ2-7, with a possible D match to TRBD2 (7 bases). The receptor was isolated from a woman aged 70-85 years with COVID-19, enrolled during active disease. The CDR3 spells CAWSPHLRGGRPYEQYF. In DNA, the CDR3 is TGTGCCTGGAGTCCTCACCTTAGGGGGGGGAGGCCCTACGAGCAGTACTTC.